This T cell receptor beta chain came from a study of blood T cells in healthy people across ages. The study's findings and limits: Both higher diversity and more naive CD4+ cells marked long-lived donors when set against aged donors.

For this clonotype: What it recognizes is unknown.

CDR1 and CDR2 from the germline V gene are SGHAT and FQDESV (reference sequence). This CDR3 is 16 amino acids long. Trimming removed 1 base from V and 2 bases from J, with 13 bases in between. Sample-barcoded 5' priming and a J-beta primer mix drove a second PCR of roughly 7 to 11 cycles. From the 5' RACE reads, TCRdb called clonotypes with MiXCR, one entry per CDR3 protein. The sample records about 680,000 distinct CDR3 sequences, 49% being singletons. The study drew donors from healthy Caucasian individuals in Russia aged roughly 6 to 90. Samples each had at least 5 micrograms of total RNA extracted.

The source material was blood. The chain combines TRBV11-1 with TRBJ2-3, with a tentative D call TRBD2 (6 bases). The clonotype comes from a woman aged 55-69 years in good health. The CDR3 DNA reads TGTGCCAGCAGCTTAGACGGGGGATCTTACACAGATACGCAGTATTTT. Amino acid sequence: CASSLDGGSYTDTQYF.